The 19 T cell receptor beta chains below were found in one sample sequenced in a study of T cells after posttransplantation cyclophosphamide. Libraries were prepared by immunoSEQ multiplex PCR; TCRdb keeps only in-frame clonotypes and omits some of them. The sample holds some 13,000 clones; approximately 83% are singletons and the top ten take roughly 0.83%. Sample: memory CD4+ T cells sorted from PBMCs. These receptors came from a man over 45 in good health, CMV-negative, and a related stem cell transplant donor.

The V and J genes are TRBV7-9 and TRBJ2-7; the D is unclear. CDR3 size: 14 residues. CDR1 is SEHNR and CDR2 is FQNEAQ in the germline V gene (reference sequence). V dropped 5 bases and J dropped 4 bases, with 15 bases sitting between them. The CDR3 bases are TGTGCCAGCAGCCAACCAAGAGAATCTTACGAGCAGTACTTC. This codes for CASSQPRESYEQYF.

The chain employs TRBV15 and TRBJ2-2; D is uncertain. Germline V gene sequence: CDR1 LNHNV, CDR2 YYDKDF (reference sequence). V was trimmed by 4 bases and J by 1 base, leaving 4 bases between them. This CDR3 has 13 residues. The CDR3 here is CATSIRNTGELFF. The CDR3 DNA is TGTGCCACCAGCATCAGGAACACCGGGGAGCTGTTTTTT.

The CDR3 protein is CASSGLSISYNEQFF. CDR3 sequence (DNA): TGCGCCAGCAGCGGGCTTTCAATCTCCTACAATGAGCAGTTCTTC. V and J are TRBV5-1 and TRBJ2-1; the D is unclear. The CDR3 loop spans 15 amino acids. Trimming removed 4 bases from V and 0 bases from J, with 11 bases in between. In germline, CDR1 is SGHRS, CDR2 YFSETQ.

The chain employs TRBV7-6 and TRBJ2-1; 9 nucleotides match TRBD2. After removal of 5 bases from V and 1 base from J, the junction contained 12 bases not matched to a gene. Germline V CDR1 and CDR2: SGHVS, FNYEAQ. CDR3 length: 18 amino acids. CDR3 nucleotide sequence: TGTGCCAGCAGCCCCCGTCTGCGGGAGGGCGGGTCCTACAATGAGCAGTTCTTC. As protein: CASSPRLREGGSYNEQFF.

The chain employs TRBV10-1 and TRBJ2-1, with 10 bases lining up with TRBD2. CDR1 and CDR2 (germline): WNHNN, SYGVQD (reference sequence). The ends lost 5 bases at V and 7 bases at J; junction bases unmatched: 5. CDR3 length equals 14 residues. CDR3 residues: CASSPAGGINEQFF. CDR3 sequence (DNA): TGCGCCAGCAGTCCAGCGGGAGGGATAAATGAGCAGTTCTTC.

V and J are TRBV7-6 and TRBJ1-6, with D perhaps matching TRBD1 (6 bases). Trimming removed 1 base from V and 7 bases from J, with 11 bases in between. Germline CDR1 is SGHVS and CDR2 is FNYEAQ. This CDR3 is 15 amino acids long. The CDR3 DNA is TGTGCCAGCAGCTTAGTGGCAGGGGTGAATTCACCCCTCCACTTT. It translates to CASSLVAGVNSPLHF.

This chain joins TRBV9 and TRBJ2-3, with a weak D call TRBD2 (6 bases). The V end lost 0 bases, the J end lost 2 bases, and 10 bases lay between the germline ends. This CDR3 is 15 amino acids long. Looked up from germline, CDR1 is SGDLS and CDR2 is YYNGEE. CDR3 sequence (DNA): TGTGCCAGCAGCGTAGTTAGCGGTTTCACAGATACGCAGTATTTT. Protein: CASSVVSGFTDTQYF.

Worth noting for this clone: The same CDR3 also results from other DNA sequences found in this sample. V usage is TRBV7-2 and J usage is TRBJ1-2, with 9 bases fitting TRBD1. Trimming removed 5 bases from V and 4 bases from J; junction bases left unmatched: 5. Germline lookup yields CDR1 SGHTA and CDR2 FQGNSA. The CDR3 length is 14 residues. In DNA, the CDR3 is TGTGCCAGCAGCACTAAGACAGGGGGCTATGGCTACACCTTC. It is translated as CASSTKTGGYGYTF.

The CDR3 is CASSLAWGVGEAFF. CDR3 coding DNA: TGTGCCAGCAGCTTAGCATGGGGAGTAGGTGAAGCTTTCTTT. The V and J genes are TRBV7-3 and TRBJ1-1; D is ambiguous. Trimming took off 2 bases at V and 7 bases at J, with 14 bases between the two ends. Germline V CDR1 and CDR2: SGHTA, FQGTGA. The CDR3 extends over 14 amino acids.

The rearrangement uses TRBV5-1 and TRBJ2-7; the D is unclear. The CDR3 is 13 amino acids. Between the trimmed V and J ends, which lost 0 bases and 6 bases, there was a span of 10 bases. Germline CDR1 is SGHRS and CDR2 is YFSETQ. The CDR3 sequence is CASSLEAVSEQYF. As DNA, the CDR3 is TGCGCCAGCAGCTTGGAGGCGGTCTCCGAGCAGTACTTC.

The rearrangement links TRBV28 to TRBJ1-2; D is unclear. There are 13 residues in the CDR3. V was clipped by 3 bases and J by 6 bases, with 11 bases between them. In germline, CDR1 is MDHEN, CDR2 SYDVKM. CDR3: CASSFPARNGYTF. The CDR3 bases are TGTGCCAGCAGTTTTCCAGCGAGGAATGGCTACACCTTC.

The rearrangement joins TRBV6-5 to TRBJ1-2, with D possibly matching TRBD1 (6 bases). V was pared by 0 bases and J by 8 bases, with 10 bases between. This CDR3 comprises 13 residues. Germline V gene data show CDR1 as MNHEY and CDR2 as SVGAGI. CDR3 DNA: TGTGCCAGCAGTTACTCTACAGGGAACGGCTACACCTTC. Its protein product is CASSYSTGNGYTF.

This sequence joins TRBV30 and TRBJ1-5; D ambiguous. This CDR3 spans 14 amino acids. Trimming took 2 bases from V and 1 from J, leaving 9 bases between them. In germline, CDR1 is GTSNPN, CDR2 SVGIG (reference sequence). CDR3 in amino acids: CAWSRGLSNQPQHF. The CDR3 DNA sequence: TGTGCCTGGAGTCGAGGGCTAAGCAATCAGCCCCAGCATTTT.

Only a few counts were recorded for this clone. This chain uses TRBV5-1 with TRBJ1-3; 7 positions agree with TRBD1. Germline-derived CDR1 and CDR2 are SGHRS and YFSETQ. This CDR3 is 14 amino acids long. V was clipped by 3 bases and J by 2 bases; unmatched bases: 2. The CDR3 loop is CASSSGQAGNTIYF. DNA for the CDR3: TGCGCCAGCAGCTCAGGACAGGCTGGAAACACCATATATTTT.

This clone was seen once. V gene TRBV18 combines with J gene TRBJ1-5; TRBD1 matches at 9 bases. V dropped 2 bases and J dropped 7; count of bases not matched to a gene: 12. This CDR3 is 17 amino acids long. Germline CDR1 KGHSH, CDR2 LQKENI. Here the CDR3 reads CASSPIALGQGGQPQHF. CDR3 DNA: TGTGCCAGCTCACCAATCGCCTTGGGACAGGGAGGGCAGCCCCAGCATTTT. Variable domain in full (rest from reference TRBV18 and TRBJ1-5): NAGVMQNPRHLVRRRGQEARLRCSPMKGHSHVYWYRQLPEEGLKFMVYLQKENIIDESGMPKERFSAEFPKEGPSILRIQQVVRGDSAAYFCASSPIALGQGGQPQHFGDGTRLSIL.

J is TRBJ2-7 and V is TRBV18; maybe TRBD2 (5 bases). This CDR3 has 15 residues. V lost 2 bases and J lost 4, with 15 bases in between. In germline, CDR1 is KGHSH, CDR2 LQKENI. The CDR3 DNA reads as TGTGCCAGCTCACCAGTGGGGATAAGGACTTACGAGCAGTACTTC. Protein product: CASSPVGIRTYEQYF.

The chain has TRBV5-8 and TRBJ2-3; 10 bases align to TRBD2. The CDR3 is 14 residues long. The germline V gene has CDR1 SGHTS and CDR2 YDEGEE. Trimming at V came to 3 bases and at J to 4 bases, leaving 2 bases not matched to a gene. The CDR3 reads CASSSGTSADTQYF. CDR3 coding DNA: TGTGCCAGCAGCTCCGGGACTAGCGCAGATACGCAGTATTTT.

The J gene is TRBJ2-7, the V gene TRBV21-1; TRBD2 was called by the table and not checked on the DNA. TRBV21-1 counts as a pseudogene. The CDR3 covers 16 residues. CDR3 sequence: CASSKVWRERTYEQYF. As DNA, the CDR3 is TGTGCCAGCAGCAAAGTTTGGCGGGAGCGGACCTACGAGCAGTACTTC.

This clone was seen just once. The V gene is TRBV19, the J gene TRBJ1-2; 8 nucleotides agree with TRBD1. V trimming: 5 bases; J trimming: 3 bases; junction bases outside the gene matches: 11. The CDR3 spans 16 residues. The germline V gene encodes CDR1 LNHDA and CDR2 SQIVND (reference sequence). CDR3 in amino acids: CASSQVGTGFDYGYTF. CDR3 coding DNA: TGTGCCAGTAGTCAGGTCGGGACAGGATTTGACTATGGCTACACCTTC.